The rows below give T cell receptor beta chains drawn from one sample of a study of control samples from healthy donors and cancer patients. Sequenced by immunoSEQ multiplex PCR; TCRdb stores in-frame clones only, minus some. The sample records about 78,000 clones, about 88% being singletons. Sequenced sample: blood. The receptor source for this set is a woman aged 60-75 years in good health. CDR3s include the opening cysteine and the closing phenylalanine or tryptophan. Fields, in order: clone size, D gene, V gene, J gene, CDR3 DNA, CDR3 protein. A D gene is named only where the DNA matches it firmly. Part of the rows lack a size; the others show once, few, many or a class for expanded clones.

NA	TRBD2	TRBV6-5	TRBJ2-1	TGTGCCAGCAGTTTAAGCGGGGGCACCTACAATGAGCAGTTCTTC	CASSLSGGTYNEQFF
NA	NA	TRBV2	TRBJ1-2	TGTGCCAGCAGCCGTACCGGGCCTAAAAACCCCTATGGCTACACCTTC	CASSRTGPKNPYGYTF
NA	NA	TRBV5-1	TRBJ2-7	TGCGCCAGCACCCCTTATGCGGGAACAGCCTACGAGCAGTACTTC	CASTPYAGTAYEQYF
NA	TRBD1	TRBV5-1	TRBJ1-1	TGCGCCAGCAGAGCAGGGGGCACTGAAGCTTTCTTT	CASRAGGTEAFF
NA	TRBD1	TRBV15	TRBJ1-5	TGTGCCACCAGCAGGGGACAGGGGGCAAACAATCAGCCCCAGCATTTT	CATSRGQGANNQPQHF
NA	TRBD1	TRBV7-2	TRBJ1-2	TGTGCCAGCATCAAAATCGGGACAGGGTCTAACTATGGCTACACCTTC	CASIKIGTGSNYGYTF
NA	NA	TRBV2	TRBJ1-4	TGTGCCAGCAGTGAGTGGACAGACAATGAAAAACTGTTTTTT	CASSEWTDNEKLFF
NA	TRBD1	TRBV19	TRBJ1-5	TGTGCCAGTGACACAGGGGCGGGTTTTGGCAATCAGCCCCAGCATTTT	CASDTGAGFGNQPQHF
NA	NA	TRBV5-4	TRBJ1-1	TGTGCCAGCAGCTTGGGGCAGGGTGGGAACACTGAAGCTTTCTTT	CASSLGQGGNTEAFF
NA	NA	TRBV3-1/TRBV3-2	TRBJ2-5	TGTGCCAGCAGCCAAGGAGGGAGCAGGAGGGAGACCCAGTACTTC	CASSQGGSRRETQYF
NA	NA	TRBV5-1	TRBJ2-3	TGCGCCAGCAGCTTACCCACAGATACGCAGTATTTT	CASSLPTDTQYF
once	NA	TRBV19	TRBJ2-6	TGTGCCAGTAGCAATCAGGGGACTCCTTCTGGGGCCAACGTCCTGACTTTC	CASSNQGTPSGANVLTF
NA	NA	TRBV19	TRBJ2-7	TGTGCCAGTAGTATAGGCGCTTGGGGGCGACTCTCCTACGAGCAGTACTTC	CASSIGAWGRLSYEQYF
NA	NA	TRBV5-1	TRBJ2-3	TGCGCCAGCAGCTTGGATTTGGTCCCGCGGGGAGATACGCAGTATTTT	CASSLDLVPRGDTQYF
NA	TRBD2	TRBV7-2	TRBJ2-5	TGTGCCAGCAGCTTAAAGTCTAGCGGGGCCCAGACCCAGTACTTC	CASSLKSSGAQTQYF
NA	TRBD1	TRBV7-9	TRBJ2-7	TGTGCCAGCAGCTTAGGTGGGACAGGGGGCTACGAGCAGTACTTC	CASSLGGTGGYEQYF
NA	NA	TRBV11-2	TRBJ2-3	TGTGCCAGCAGCTCCCCATCGGGGCTAGCATCGGATACGCAGTATTTT	CASSSPSGLASDTQYF
NA	TRBD1	TRBV13	TRBJ1-5	TGTGCCAGCAGCCGACAGGGCGGTTCTGAGCCCCAGCATTTT	CASSRQGGSEPQHF
NA	NA	TRBV13	TRBJ2-1	TGTGCCAGCAGCGCGCGTCGGGCTAGCAGGTTCAATGAGCAGTTCTTC	CASSARRASRFNEQFF
once	NA	TRBV19	TRBJ1-5	TGTGCCAGTAGTGTCCGGGGGGCACCGGATCAGCCCCAGCATTTT	CASSVRGAPDQPQHF
NA	NA	TRBV11-2	TRBJ1-2	TGTGCCAGCAGCTTAGCTTCTGGCAGGGTCAACTATGGCTACACCTTC	CASSLASGRVNYGYTF
NA	NA	TRBV11-2	TRBJ2-3	TGTGCCAGCAGCCCCCCGGGGAGCACAGATACGCAGTATTTT	CASSPPGSTDTQYF
NA	TRBD2	TRBV7-3	TRBJ2-7	TGTGCCAGCAGCTCCCCATCGGGTAGCGGGAGCCCCGAGCAGTACTTC	CASSSPSGSGSPEQYF